This T cell receptor (beta chain) was recovered during a study of T cell repertoires in cytomegalovirus infection (dated by TCRdb to the late 2010s). Notes on the research overall: The peptide stimulations were aimed at well-studied HLA-B-restricted epitopes as well as recently identified HLA-C-restricted CMV epitopes, whose presentation resists viral immunomodulation. Because public TCR beta signatures pointed to carriage of CMV infection together with the matching HLA type, the HLA type of each donor mattered for the analysis.

With respect to this clonotype: It has no known antigen specificity. One base away there is no much larger clone; base qualities are not given.

The CDR3 starts with the cysteine, ends with the phenylalanine, and has 16 residues. Only the CDR3 portion is preserved as DNA: 48 bases, with reading frame beginning at the first base. Trimming removed 5 bases from V and 2 bases from J; the gene matches leave 7 bases unexplained. CDR1 is given as LNHDA and CDR2 as SQIVND, both from the germline V gene (reference sequence). Findings and caveats that apply to the study as a whole: The ex vivo response was dominated by HLA-C-restricted CMV-specific TCR beta clonotypes, and the single most frequent clonotype in two of eight donors was supplied by these HLA-C-restricted clonotypes. In both this cohort and an independent approximately 370-donor cohort, the cumulative frequency of public TCR beta family members distinguished carriers of CMV infection plus the relevant HLA type.

Taken with the paper, the label for treatment or condition translates to: in vitro stimulation with specific CMV peptide epitopes to enrich CMV-specific T cells. The sequencing machine was an Illumina HiSeq 1500. TCRdb reworked the public reads: Q25 trimming with fastp, MiXCR clone assembly, productive beta chains retained. Here each entry gathers all rows of one CDR3 protein and keeps the most common genes and DNA. For this sample there are 86,000 or so distinct CDR3 sequences; around 25% appear just once. The top ten clones comprise about half of the sample. Recombination connected TRBV19 to TRBJ1-5; TRBD1 lines up with 9 middle nucleotides. The material was CD8+ T cells from cultured PBMCs, obtained from culture after CMV antigen stimulation. This receptor was obtained from a human donor in good health (CMV status not recorded). Some clones in this sample may be carry-over from other donors' samples. The nucleotide sequence is given as TGTGCCAGTAGTGAGGACAGGGGAATGGGCAATCAGCCCCAGCATTTT. The resulting protein is CASSEDRGMGNQPQHF.